This is a list of T cell receptor beta chains from one sample in a study of high-grade serous ovarian cancer treatment subgroups. Here immunoSEQ multiplex PCR was the method, and the copy in TCRdb shows in-frame clones only, minus some. In the table there are about 11,000 clones, 83% of which are singletons. The specimen was tumor tissue. Source of these receptors: a human donor with high-grade serous ovarian cancer. CDR3s leave out the opening cysteine and the closing phenylalanine or tryptophan.

j_gene: TRBJ2-2; v_gene: TRBV6-1; CDR3aa: ASSEARFSRTRGSTGELF
j_gene: TRBJ2-4; v_gene: TRBV19; CDR3aa: ASSPLQGAKNIQY
j_gene: TRBJ2-1; v_gene: TRBV11-2; CDR3aa: ASSFTSGTYNEQF
j_gene: TRBJ2-7; v_gene: TRBV11-2; CDR3aa: ASSLQGYEQY
j_gene: TRBJ2-1; v_gene: TRBV7-9; CDR3aa: ASSHRTGNEQF
j_gene: TRBJ1-1; v_gene: TRBV4-1; CDR3aa: ASSQVGGGTEAF
j_gene: TRBJ1-1; v_gene: TRBV6-1; CDR3aa: ASSEPQGKGTEAF
j_gene: TRBJ1-2; v_gene: TRBV27; CDR3aa: ASSFLQGPGGYT
j_gene: TRBJ2-7; v_gene: TRBV15; CDR3aa: ATSWQSRGEQY
j_gene: TRBJ2-1; v_gene: TRBV28; CDR3aa: ASSLGGTYNEQF
j_gene: TRBJ2-4; v_gene: TRBV19; CDR3aa: ASSGADWKNIQY
j_gene: TRBJ1-1; v_gene: TRBV5-8; CDR3aa: ASSLGGQGGTEAF
j_gene: TRBJ2-5; v_gene: TRBV2; CDR3aa: ASSDRVGQETQY
j_gene: TRBJ2-7; v_gene: TRBV29-1; CDR3aa: SVTSGYEQY
j_gene: TRBJ2-3; v_gene: TRBV28; CDR3aa: ASSLLAGGGDTQY
j_gene: TRBJ1-5; v_gene: TRBV19; CDR3aa: ASSNLAGEGSDQPQH
j_gene: TRBJ2-7; v_gene: TRBV2; CDR3aa: ASRGTGGKYEQY
j_gene: TRBJ1-2; v_gene: TRBV4-1; CDR3aa: ASSHQGLYGYT
j_gene: TRBJ1-4; v_gene: TRBV7-8; CDR3aa: ASSSRGRGVTNEKLF
j_gene: TRBJ2-2; v_gene: TRBV11-3; CDR3aa: ASSLDGGPTGELF
j_gene: NA; v_gene: TRBV2; CDR3aa: ASSGTSGRLSYEQY
j_gene: TRBJ2-7; v_gene: TRBV10-3; CDR3aa: AISGSGDSSYEQY
j_gene: TRBJ2-2; v_gene: TRBV7-9; CDR3aa: ASSLLETGELF
j_gene: TRBJ2-2; v_gene: TRBV2; CDR3aa: ASSDSVGTTGELF
j_gene: TRBJ2-5; v_gene: TRBV11-1; CDR3aa: ASSTRTGMRETQY
j_gene: TRBJ1-2; v_gene: TRBV4-1; CDR3aa: ASSQVPRDSGVYYGYT
j_gene: TRBJ2-1; v_gene: TRBV5-1; CDR3aa: ASSLEFLAGLNNEQF
j_gene: TRBJ1-5; v_gene: TRBV28; CDR3aa: ASSVGLIKWTSHQPQH
j_gene: TRBJ1-3; v_gene: TRBV10-3; CDR3aa: AISDDRLNTIY
j_gene: TRBJ1-4; v_gene: TRBV28; CDR3aa: ASWPGQGQVEKLF
j_gene: TRBJ2-5; v_gene: TRBV6-5; CDR3aa: ASSTHSSGGQTQY
j_gene: TRBJ2-5; v_gene: TRBV6-5; CDR3aa: ASTTTGQETQY
j_gene: TRBJ2-7; v_gene: TRBV27; CDR3aa: ASSLRGLAGDEQY
j_gene: TRBJ2-4; v_gene: TRBV7-6; CDR3aa: ASSPRFQGAKNIQY
j_gene: TRBJ1-2; v_gene: TRBV11-2; CDR3aa: ASSSEDRGVFGYT
j_gene: TRBJ2-2; v_gene: TRBV6-1; CDR3aa: ASSELDRVTGELF
j_gene: TRBJ2-7; v_gene: TRBV28; CDR3aa: ASSSAGLRKHYEQY
j_gene: TRBJ2-1; v_gene: TRBV7-9; CDR3aa: ASSLSDNEQF
j_gene: TRBJ1-1; v_gene: TRBV7-9; CDR3aa: ASSTNGQGAAPAF
j_gene: TRBJ2-7; v_gene: TRBV5-1; CDR3aa: ASSRSQGALYEQY
j_gene: TRBJ2-3; v_gene: TRBV2; CDR3aa: ASSEGLAADTQY
j_gene: TRBJ2-7; v_gene: TRBV5-1; CDR3aa: ASSWTGGPYEQY
j_gene: TRBJ2-1; v_gene: TRBV20-1; CDR3aa: SEGRSGEQF
j_gene: TRBJ2-7; v_gene: TRBV28; CDR3aa: ASSPRGASSYEQY